This T cell receptor beta chain was found in a study of blood T cell repertoires in COVID-19 (dated by TCRdb to the early 2020s). A note on the overall study: Collaborator samples came from the United States, Italy and Spain and covered acute and convalescent phases of COVID-19. The material from the prospective study consisted of cDNA or gDNA derived from T cells, B-cell-depleted T cells, or PBMCs. Subjects who had been exposed to COVID-19, were actively infected with it, or had recovered from it provided the deeply sampled blood TCRbeta repertoires that made up the dataset. The repertoires were released in a freely available public database meant as a resource for research on the immune response to SARS-CoV-2. Samples came from the ongoing ImmuneRACE study (first 160 participants) plus 1,254 subjects from 6 global collaborators. A de-identified subject ID, COVID-19 status, age in years and sex were almost always included in the sample metadata. HLA class I and class II types, where available, came from metadata supplied by the sample provider rather than from assay-based typing.

V is cut by 4 bases and J by 3 bases, and the space between the germline ends is 10 bases. The germline V gene gives CDR1 as SGHRS and CDR2 as YFSETQ. The CDR3 sequence holds 13 residues, the cysteine and phenylalanine included. Just the 39-base CDR3 DNA is kept, in frame starting at base 1. In regard to this clone: What antigen it recognizes has not been identified. Base quality data are lacking; no much larger clone is found one base away.

TCRbeta CDR3 regions were amplified from genomic DNA using the immunoSEQ Assay, a bias-controlled multiplex PCR. From the authors' description of their analysis: Within the assay, amplification of reference gene primers was used to estimate how many nucleated cells each sample contained. Sequence reads were collapsed and filtered to measure the absolute abundance of every unique TCRbeta CDR3 rearrangement. For each sample, productive Simpson clonality was calculated by taking the square root of Simpson's diversity index across productive rearrangements. The immuneACCESS repertoire file appears here via TCRdb, limited to in-frame rearrangements. These files lack a portion of the clones; in checked studies, under half of the deficit traces to unresolved V genes, and the cause of the others is not known. Clone size and the V and J calls come from that table; the DNA yielded D and trimming. This sample gives 100,000 to 150,000 clones in total; less than 90% of them show up just once. Over 20% of the sample comes from the top ten.

Results the study describes overall, beyond this receptor: The quantity of clinical and demographic metadata differed by source and by participant and was supplied without curation.

Whole blood was collected in K2EDTA tubes by collaborating institutions according to the institutions' own protocols. For TCRbeta analysis, collaborator samples were shipped as frozen whole blood, as isolated PBMCs, or as DNA extracted from either sample type. The sequence derives from a woman of 80 years or more with acute or convalescent COVID-19. The sequencing input was peripheral blood. The chain is made from TRBV5-1 and TRBJ1-1, with a tentative D gene TRBD1 over 5 matching bases. In nucleotide form, the sequence is TGCGCCAGCAGCCCAGGGAGGGACACTGAAGCTTTCTTT. The translation is CASSPGRDTEAFF.